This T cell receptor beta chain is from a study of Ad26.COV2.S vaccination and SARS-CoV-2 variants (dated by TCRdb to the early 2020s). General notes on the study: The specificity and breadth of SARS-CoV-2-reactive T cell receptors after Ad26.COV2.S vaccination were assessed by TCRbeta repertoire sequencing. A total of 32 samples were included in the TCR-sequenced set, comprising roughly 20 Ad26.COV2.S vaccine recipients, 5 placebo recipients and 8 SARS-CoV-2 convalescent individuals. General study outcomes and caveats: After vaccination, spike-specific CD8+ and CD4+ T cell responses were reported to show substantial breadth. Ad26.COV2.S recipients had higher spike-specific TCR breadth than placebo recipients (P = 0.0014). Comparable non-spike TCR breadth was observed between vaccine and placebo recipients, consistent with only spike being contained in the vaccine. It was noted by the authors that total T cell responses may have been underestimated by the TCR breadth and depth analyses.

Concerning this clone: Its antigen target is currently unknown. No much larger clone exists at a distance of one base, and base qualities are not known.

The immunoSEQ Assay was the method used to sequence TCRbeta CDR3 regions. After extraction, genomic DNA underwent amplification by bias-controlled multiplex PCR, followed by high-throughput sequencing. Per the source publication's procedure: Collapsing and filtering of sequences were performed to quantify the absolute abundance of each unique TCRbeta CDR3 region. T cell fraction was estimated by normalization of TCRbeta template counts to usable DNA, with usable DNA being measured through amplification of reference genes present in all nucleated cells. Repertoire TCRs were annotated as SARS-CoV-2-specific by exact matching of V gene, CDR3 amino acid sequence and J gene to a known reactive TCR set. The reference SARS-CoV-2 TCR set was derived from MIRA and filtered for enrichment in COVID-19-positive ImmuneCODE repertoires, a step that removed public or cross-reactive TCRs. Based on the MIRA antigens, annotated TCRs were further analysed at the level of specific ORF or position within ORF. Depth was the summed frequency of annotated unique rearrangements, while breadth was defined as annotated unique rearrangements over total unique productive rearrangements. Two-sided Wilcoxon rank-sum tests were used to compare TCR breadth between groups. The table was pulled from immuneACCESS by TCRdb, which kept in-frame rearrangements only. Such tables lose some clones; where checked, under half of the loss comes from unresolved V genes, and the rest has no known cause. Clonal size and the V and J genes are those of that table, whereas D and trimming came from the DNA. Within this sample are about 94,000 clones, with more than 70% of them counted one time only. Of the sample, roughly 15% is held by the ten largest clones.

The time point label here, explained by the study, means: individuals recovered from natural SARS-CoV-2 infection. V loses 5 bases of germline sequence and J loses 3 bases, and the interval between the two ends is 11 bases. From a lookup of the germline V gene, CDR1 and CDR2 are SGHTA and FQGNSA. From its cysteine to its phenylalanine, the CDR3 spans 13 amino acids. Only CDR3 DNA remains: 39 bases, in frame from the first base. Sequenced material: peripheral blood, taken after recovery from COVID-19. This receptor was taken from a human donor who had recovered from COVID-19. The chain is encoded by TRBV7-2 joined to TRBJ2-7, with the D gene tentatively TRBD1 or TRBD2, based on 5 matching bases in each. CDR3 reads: CASSPGRGYEQYF. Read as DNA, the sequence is TGTGCCAGCAGCCCGGGACGGGGCTACGAGCAGTACTTC.